One T cell receptor (beta chain) is described in this entry. The data were obtained in a study of T cell responses to AZD1222 COVID-19 vaccine. Sequencing used immunoSEQ multiplex PCR; TCRdb keeps in-frame clones, though not all of them. This sample has roughly 150,000 clones, with about nine tenths found just once. In germline, CDR1 is SGHTS, CDR2 YDEGEE. The CDR3 totals 15 residues. V lost 7 bases to trimming and J lost 0 bases, with 14 bases between them. The receptor was isolated from an adult who had recovered from COVID-19. The rearrangement links TRBV5-8 to TRBJ1-3; D remains ambiguous. Sequenced material: peripheral blood, taken after recovery from COVID-19. The CDR3: CASGFGTSSGNTIYF. The DNA for the CDR3 is TGTGCCAGCGGTTTCGGCACGAGCTCTGGAAACACCATATATTTT. The full variable domain, rest sourced from reference TRBV5-8 and TRBJ1-3, is EAGVTQSPTHLIKTRGQQATLRCSPISGHTSVYWYQQALGLGLQFLLWYDEGEERNRGNFPPRFSGRQFPNYSSELNVNALELEDSALYLCASGFGTSSGNTIYFGEGSWLTVV.